One sample yielded the 23 T cell receptor beta chains listed below, sequenced in a study of blood T cell repertoires in COVID-19 (dated by TCRdb to 2020 to 2022). Library construction relied on the immunoSEQ multiplex PCR assay. TCRdb stores this immuneACCESS table with in-frame sequences only. Part of the clones is absent; in the studies checked, under half of the shortfall reflects unresolved V genes, and no reason is known for the rest. This sample holds more than 85,000 clones; around 80% were observed only once. Around 18% of the sample is held by the ten biggest clonotypes. The sequenced sample was peripheral blood. Receptor source: a man older than 75 with acute or convalescent COVID-19.

The gene calls are TRBV5-1 and TRBJ2-6; 7 bases map to TRBD1. The CDR3 runs to 15 residues. The trim removed 5 bases at V and 5 bases at J, leaving 7 bases unmatched. Germline-derived CDR1 and CDR2 are SGHRS and YFSETQ. For the CDR3, the DNA is TGCGCCAGCAGAAATGACAGGGTACGGGCCAACGTCCTGACTTTC. It translates to CASRNDRVRANVLTF.

This sequence joins TRBV28 and TRBJ1-2, with 7 positions matching TRBD1. CDR1 is MDHEN and CDR2 is SYDVKM in the germline V gene. The CDR3 totals 14 residues. The ends lost 5 bases at V and 2 bases at J; junction bases unmatched: 5. The CDR3: CASSTLTGNYGYTF. CDR3 in DNA: TGTGCCAGCAGTACCCTGACAGGGAACTATGGCTACACCTTC.

V gene TRBV5-1 combines with J gene TRBJ2-2; no definite D call. Between the trimmed V and J ends, which lost 4 bases and 3 bases, there was a span of 10 bases. Germline CDR1 is SGHRS and CDR2 is YFSETQ. This CDR3 has 14 residues. The CDR3 coding sequence is TGCGCCAGCAGCGCAGACGCGGACACCGGGGAGCTGTTTTTT. Residues: CASSADADTGELFF.

The CDR3 protein is CAWSTGLAGGDTQYF. In DNA, the CDR3 is TGTGCCTGGAGTACGGGACTAGCAGGGGGAGATACGCAGTATTTT. This sequence joins TRBV30 and TRBJ2-3; 9 nucleotides agree with TRBD2. V lost 2 bases to trimming and J lost 5 bases; unmatched junction nucleotides: 8. Per germline, CDR1 GTSNPN and CDR2 SVGIG (reference sequence). The length of the CDR3 is 15 residues. Variable domain in full (rest from reference TRBV30 and TRBJ2-3): SQTIHQWPATLVQPVGSPLSLECTVEGTSNPNLYWYRQAAGRGLQLLFYSVGIGQISSEVPQNLSASRPQDRQFILSSKKLLLSDSGFYLCAWSTGLAGGDTQYFGPGTRLTVL.

This rearrangement joins TRBV19 to TRBJ1-6, with D possibly being TRBD1 (6 bases). The CDR3 contains 16 residues. Trimming removed 7 bases from V and 7 bases from J, with 20 bases in between. Germline V CDR1 and CDR2: LNHDA, SQIVND (reference sequence). In DNA form, the CDR3 reads TGTGCCAGTACCACCCGGGGGGGGGCGCGGAATTCACCCCTCCACTTT. Protein: CASTTRGGARNSPLHF.

The chain uses TRBV11-2 and TRBJ2-2, with TRBD1 matching 7 bases. The CDR3 runs to 15 residues. After removal of 4 bases from V and 5 bases from J, the junction contained 7 bases not matched to a gene. The germline V gene has CDR1 SGHAT and CDR2 FQNNGV. The CDR3 spells CASSSGQPGTGELFF. CDR3 coding DNA: TGTGCCAGCAGCTCGGGACAGCCGGGTACCGGGGAGCTGTTTTTT. Drawing the rest from reference TRBV11-2 and TRBJ2-2, the complete variable domain is EAGVAQSPRYKIIEKRQSVAFWCNPISGHATLYWYQQILGQGPKLLIQFQNNGVVDDSQLPKDRFSAERLKGVDSTLKIQPAKLEDSAVYLCASSSGQPGTGELFFGEGSRLTVL.

The V call is TRBV19, the J call TRBJ1-2; possible D gene TRBD1, 6 bases. Looked up from germline, CDR1 is LNHDA and CDR2 is SQIVND (reference sequence). The CDR3 has 13 amino acids. Deletions cut 5 bases from V and 9 bases from J, with 16 bases between. CDR3 coding DNA: TGTGCCAGTAGTCCGACGTCGACAGGACGCTACACCTTC. Its protein product is CASSPTSTGRYTF.

The V gene is TRBV18, the J gene TRBJ1-6; 9 nucleotides line up with TRBD1. Germline V gene data show CDR1 as KGHSH and CDR2 as LQKENI. Trimming took 4 bases from V and 9 from J; bases not matched to a gene: 4. The CDR3 runs 14 residues. The chain's CDR3 is CASSLGQGGSPLHF. The CDR3 DNA sequence: TGTGCCAGCTCACTGGGACAGGGTGGTTCACCCCTCCACTTT.

The chain has TRBV3-1 (or the pseudogene TRBV3-2) and TRBJ2-5, with 7 bases matching TRBD2. This CDR3 spans 17 amino acids. Per the germline V gene, CDR1 is LGHDT and CDR2 is YNNKEL (reference sequence). Trimming at V came to 0 bases and at J to 1 base, leaving 8 bases not matched to a gene. Written as DNA, the CDR3 is TGTGCCAGCAGCCAAGAACGGGGGGACGGGCTCCAAGAGACCCAGTACTTC. Its translation is CASSQERGDGLQETQYF.

The chain recombines TRBV19 with TRBJ2-1, with D perhaps matching TRBD1 (5 bases). The CDR3 contains 16 residues. Trimming cost V 5 bases and J 4 bases, with 18 bases left between them. In germline, CDR1 is LNHDA, CDR2 SQIVND (reference sequence). CDR3 protein: CASSFPQGMGYNEQFF. Here the CDR3 DNA reads TGTGCCAGTAGTTTCCCCCAGGGTATGGGGTACAATGAGCAGTTCTTC.

The chain has TRBV6-2 or TRBV6-3 and TRBJ2-7; 8 bases align to TRBD1. The CDR3 sequence is 14 residues long. Germline lookup yields CDR1 MNHEY and CDR2 SVGEGT. Losses at the gene ends were 5 bases for V and 7 bases for J; bases not matched to a gene: 10. DNA for the CDR3: TGTGCCAGCAGTCTAAGGACAGGGTCAGGAGAGCAGTACTTC. This encodes CASSLRTGSGEQYF.

The rearrangement links TRBV9 to TRBJ1-6, with 8 positions matching TRBD1. Trimming took 6 bases from V and 8 from J; bases not matched to a gene: 10. This CDR3 comprises 15 residues. Germline CDR1 and CDR2: SGDLS and YYNGEE. In DNA, the CDR3 is TGTGCCAGCACCGACGATACAGGGGGTTATTCACCCCTCCACTTT. Encoded protein: CASTDDTGGYSPLHF.

This clone is medium-sized (0.01 to 0.1%) in the sample. The chain employs TRBV7-2 and TRBJ1-2; TRBD1 might be the D (6 bases). V gave up 3 bases and J gave up 4 bases, with 12 bases separating them. CDR1 and CDR2 from the germline V gene are SGHTA and FQGNSA. CDR3 size: 14 residues. As DNA, the CDR3 is TGTGCCAGCAGCTTCGGGACAAGTTTCTATGGCTACACCTTC. Amino acid sequence: CASSFGTSFYGYTF.

This clone was recorded a few times. The rearrangement joins TRBV29-1 to TRBJ2-7; possibly TRBD1 for D (5 bases). V lost 7 bases and J lost 2, with 12 bases in between. Germline loops: CDR1 SQVTM, CDR2 ANQGSEA. This CDR3 has 12 amino acids. The CDR3 is CSAQGLTYEQYF. As DNA, the CDR3 is TGCAGCGCCCAGGGTCTTACCTACGAGCAGTACTTC.

The chain couples TRBV24-1 to TRBJ2-1; 10 nucleotides align to TRBD2. Looked up from germline, CDR1 is KGHDR and CDR2 is SFDVKD. V was clipped by 4 bases and J by 0 bases; unmatched bases: 2. This CDR3 has 16 residues. CDR3 sequence reads: CATSDSSGSSYNEQFF. The CDR3 DNA is TGTGCCACCAGTGACTCTAGCGGGAGCTCCTACAATGAGCAGTTCTTC.

This sequence joins TRBV29-1 and TRBJ1-1; 7 nucleotides align to TRBD1. Germline CDR1 is SQVTM and CDR2 is ANQGSEA. The CDR3 length is 15 residues. V was pared by 4 bases and J by 5 bases, with 13 bases of the junction left unmatched. This CDR3 is CSVAWSGGRWTEAFF. The CDR3 region has the DNA TGCAGCGTTGCCTGGTCAGGGGGTCGGTGGACTGAAGCTTTCTTT.

This chain uses TRBV29-1 with TRBJ2-7; tentative D call: TRBD1 (7 bases). The CDR3 totals 14 residues. Germline lookup yields CDR1 SQVTM and CDR2 ANQGSEA. The ends were cut back, 4 bases at V and 3 bases at J, with 16 bases in the middle. CDR3 bases: TGCAGCGTTGTACCGGGCAGGGGGGTCTACGAGCAGTACTTC. Translation: CSVVPGRGVYEQYF.

The chain joins TRBV24-1 to TRBJ2-1; D perhaps matches TRBD2 (5 bases). The germline V gene encodes CDR1 KGHDR and CDR2 SFDVKD. Between the trimmed V and J ends, which lost 2 bases and 7 bases, there was a span of 8 bases. The CDR3 has 13 residues. This CDR3 is CATSDSGGNEQFF. The DNA for the CDR3 is TGTGCCACCAGTGATTCGGGCGGGAATGAGCAGTTCTTC.

This chain links TRBV13 with TRBJ2-4, with a weak D call TRBD1 (5 bases). CDR3 size: 14 residues. Germline lookup yields CDR1 PRHDT and CDR2 FYEKMQ (reference sequence). V lost 2 bases and J lost 0, with 5 bases in between. In DNA form, the CDR3 reads TGTGCCAGCAGCTTAAGGGGAGCCAAAAACATTCAGTACTTC. This sequence encodes CASSLRGAKNIQYF. The complete variable domain, with remaining parts taken from reference TRBV13 and TRBJ2-4, reads AAGVIQSPRHLIKEKRETATLKCYPIPRHDTVYWYQQGPGQDPQFLISFYEKMQSDKGSIPDRFSAQQFSDYHSELNMSSLELGDSALYFCASSLRGAKNIQYFGAGTRLSVL.

This chain joins TRBV7-8 and TRBJ1-2, with 11 bases lining up with TRBD1. CDR3 size: 15 residues. Losses at the gene ends were 5 bases for V and 8 bases for J; bases not matched to a gene: 10. Germline values: CDR1 SGHVS, CDR2 FQNEAQ. CDR3 sequence: CASSTDRGPLRGYTF. For the CDR3, the DNA is TGTGCCAGCAGCACGGACAGGGGGCCCCTCCGGGGCTACACCTTC.

J is TRBJ2-7 and V is TRBV6-2 or TRBV6-3; 8 bases are a match to TRBD1. CDR1 and CDR2 from the germline V gene are MNHEY and SVGEGT. This CDR3 comprises 16 residues. V lost 6 bases to trimming and J lost 2 bases; unmatched junction nucleotides: 12. The CDR3 region is CASSRAPGQVTYEQYF. CDR3 DNA: TGTGCCAGCAGCCGCGCCCCGGGACAGGTGACCTACGAGCAGTACTTC.

This chain connects TRBV6-5 to TRBJ2-1; 11 bases line up with TRBD1. V lost 3 bases to trimming and J lost 6 bases; unmatched junction nucleotides: 7. CDR1 is MNHEY, CDR2 SVGAGI, per germline. The CDR3 is made up of 16 amino acids. This chain's CDR3 is CASSYSGQGAGNEQFF. CDR3 sequence (DNA): TGTGCCAGCAGTTATAGCGGACAGGGGGCCGGCAATGAGCAGTTCTTC.

The chain recombines TRBV5-1 with TRBJ2-7; 10 bases fit TRBD2. V lost 2 bases to trimming and J lost 7 bases; unmatched junction nucleotides: 9. CDR3 size: 15 residues. The germline V gene encodes CDR1 SGHRS and CDR2 YFSETQ. The CDR3, as DNA: TGCGCCAGCAGCTTAACCGGGACTAGCGTAAAAGAGCAGTACTTC. Translating it yields CASSLTGTSVKEQYF.